This T cell receptor (beta chain) was profiled in a study of shared clonotypes between healthy human individuals. Looking at the study overall: The cohort comprised a couple of women and a few men. Their ages spanned 18 to 49 years.

Turning to this clone: Its matching antigen is unknown.

Methods used by the authors: With immunoSEQ giving junction-only sequences and no quality scores, filtering differed. Only in-frame clones appear in the TCRdb table, and some are missing; sequencing was by immunoSEQ multiplex PCR. V and J calls and clone size are those listed in that table; D and trimming were worked out from the DNA. The sample shows about half a million clones, 81% of them seen only once. Donors included only healthy HIV-negative adults lacking recent acute infections or vaccinations. The CDR3 is 13 residues long. Between the trimmed V and J ends, which lost 5 bases and 5 bases, there was a span of 12 bases. Germline CDR1 SGHVS, CDR2 FNYEAQ. Study outcomes and limitations: It was expected that sequencing depth would affect clonotype sharing among donors.

The sequenced sample consisted of PBMCs. V and J are TRBV7-6 and TRBJ2-5; possible D gene TRBD2, 5 bases. This TCR was recovered from a woman aged 40 to 55 in good health. Some clones in this sample may be carry-over from other donors' samples. The CDR3 protein is CASSRERGETQYF. The CDR3 DNA is TGTGCCAGCAGCAGGGAGCGCGGCGAGACCCAGTACTTC.